This entry features one T cell receptor (beta chain) sequence. Its specificity is not known. The sample comes from a study of CD8+CD57+ T cells in acquired aplastic anemia. Germline CDR1 is SGHRS and CDR2 is YFSETQ. CDR3 length: 20 amino acids. V lost 1 base to trimming and J lost 2 bases; unmatched junction nucleotides: 16. The sequenced patients had an expansion of CD8+CD57+ cells seen by flow cytometry. There were no patients without severe acquired aplastic anemia. Researchers used genomic DNA as the template to profile TCR beta VDJ and CDR3. TCRdb reanalysed the reads using MiXCR and keeps one entry per CDR3 protein. The data show around 200,000 distinct CDR3 sequences, with 48% seen just once and over 10% held by the top ten. Study conclusions and caveats: Between patients and controls, about 31 CD8+ CDR3 sequences were found in common.

This receptor was obtained from a human donor with aplastic anemia. The sample comprised sorted CD4+, CD8+, or CD8+CD57+ T cells (not recorded which) from PBMCs. The chain couples TRBV5-1 to TRBJ2-3, with 10 bases aligning to TRBD2. CDR3 bases: TGCGCCAGCAGCTTGAATCGAGCGGGGGGGCCCAACATCACCACAGATACGCAGTATTTT. Its translation is CASSLNRAGGPNITTDTQYF.